Described below is a single T cell receptor (beta chain) sequence and its context. Antigen unknown. This record belongs to a study of Graves' ophthalmopathy and Graves' hyperthyroidism. Background on the study: Ophthalmopathy not arising within 18 months of follow-up defined hyperthyroidism as stable. Study results and limitations: In blood appeared most of the expanded thyroid clonotypes whose frequency exceeded 0.001.

V lost 6 bases to trimming and J lost 4 bases; unmatched junction nucleotides: 10. Looked up from germline, CDR1 is DFQATT and CDR2 is SNEGSKA (reference sequence). The CDR3 is made up of 14 amino acids. Uncontrolled infections, other autoimmune diseases, pregnancy or lactation barred patients from enrollment. TCR beta CDR3 regions were amplified from RNA transcripts. RT-PCR was first run with HTBI primers, then multiplex PCR in a second round. Via MiXCR, TCRdb re-called the multiplex PCR reads, giving one row per CDR3 protein. The sample shows 1 million to 1.3 million distinct CDR3 sequences, 35% to 40% of them seen only once.

Sequenced: peripheral blood or thyroid tissue (not recorded which). This TCR was sampled from an adult man with Graves' hyperthyroidism. The chain links TRBV20-1 to TRBJ2-5, with 8 bases matching TRBD1. Written as DNA, the CDR3 is TGCAGTGCCACCGGGACAGGTTTAGGAGAGACCCAGTACTTC. Its translation is CSATGTGLGETQYF.